Presented here are 30 T cell receptor beta chains from one specimen sequenced in a study of blood T cell repertoires in COVID-19. The table came from immunoSEQ multiplex PCR; TCRdb's copy has only in-frame clones and leaves some out. The sample holds around 330,000 clones, about nine tenths seen once. The sample was PBMCs or T cells enriched from blood (not recorded which). These receptors all come from a middle-aged woman who had recovered from COVID-19.

This chain links TRBV19 with TRBJ1-6; possibly TRBD1 for D (5 bases). The CDR3 has 14 residues. Germline loops: CDR1 LNHDA, CDR2 SQIVND (reference sequence). Trimming removed 7 bases from V and 8 bases from J, with 15 bases in between. The DNA of the CDR3 is TGTGCCAGTACTTCCCGGGGGGGGGATTCACCCCTCCACTTT. Its protein is CASTSRGGDSPLHF.

The chain has TRBV7-9 and TRBJ1-5; D is undetermined. Trimming took off 1 base at V and 3 bases at J, with 16 bases between the two ends. The CDR3 runs to 17 residues. Germline V gene data show CDR1 as SEHNR and CDR2 as FQNEAQ (reference sequence). CDR3: CASSLGRGVSDNQPQHF. DNA of the CDR3: TGTGCCAGCAGCTTAGGGCGCGGTGTTTCGGACAATCAGCCCCAGCATTTT.

V and J are TRBV7-2 and TRBJ2-3, with 7 bases lining up with TRBD1. This CDR3 is 13 amino acids long. The germline CDR1 and CDR2 sequences are SGHTA and FQGNSA. V gave up 3 bases and J gave up 7 bases; unmatched junction bases: 4. The CDR3 here is CASSLGQPYTQYF. CDR3 DNA sequence: TGTGCCAGCAGCTTGGGACAGCCTTATACGCAGTATTTT.

Only a few counts were recorded for this clone. The rearrangement uses TRBV18 and TRBJ1-2; TRBD1 is a possible D gene (6 bases). Germline values: CDR1 KGHSH, CDR2 LQKENI. Trimming pared 8 bases from V and 4 bases from J, leaving 14 bases between. This CDR3 is 13 amino acids long. CDR3 amino acids: CASRRQDTYGYTF. The DNA of the CDR3 is TGTGCCAGCAGACGACAGGATACCTATGGCTACACCTTC. The variable domain in full, with the rest retrieved from reference TRBV18 and TRBJ1-2, is NAGVMQNPRHLVRRRGQEARLRCSPMKGHSHVYWYRQLPEEGLKFMVYLQKENIIDESGMPKERFSAEFPKEGPSILRIQQVVRGDSAAYFCASRRQDTYGYTFGSGTRLTVV.

The rearrangement joins TRBV11-3 to TRBJ1-4; D is ambiguous. CDR1 is SGHNT and CDR2 is YENEEA in the germline V gene. The ends were cut back, 1 base at V and 5 bases at J, with 11 bases in the middle. The CDR3 loop spans 15 amino acids. The CDR3, as DNA: TGTGCCAGCAGCTTAGGCCAAGGGAGCAATGAAAAACTGTTTTTT. Its protein product is CASSLGQGSNEKLFF.

The chain has TRBV7-9 and TRBJ1-1, with 8 bases identical to TRBD1. V shed 1 base and J 3 bases; nucleotides not matched to a gene: 4. From germline, CDR1 is SEHNR and CDR2 FQNEAQ (reference sequence). CDR3 length: 15 amino acids. The CDR3 nucleotides read TGTGCCAGCAGCTTAGTGGCAGGGGGCGACACTGAAGCTTTCTTT. Protein product: CASSLVAGGDTEAFF.

The chain recombines TRBV5-4 with TRBJ1-1; D gene ambiguous. Germline V gene data show CDR1 as SGHNT and CDR2 as YYREEE (reference sequence). The V gene lost 2 bases and the J gene lost 1 base, with 9 bases spanning the gap. This CDR3 has 14 residues. The chain's CDR3 is CASSFGGGNTEAFF. The CDR3 DNA follows: TGTGCCAGCAGCTTCGGTGGTGGGAACACTGAAGCTTTCTTT. Full variable domain (outside the CDR3, taken from reference TRBV5-4 and TRBJ1-1): ETGVTQSPTHLIKTRGQQVTLRCSSQSGHNTVSWYQQALGQGPQFIFQYYREEENGRGNFPPRFSGLQFPNYSSELNVNALELDDSALYLCASSFGGGNTEAFFGQGTRLTVV.

The chain combines TRBV30 with TRBJ1-5; TRBD1 is a possible D gene (6 bases). Germline loops: CDR1 GTSNPN, CDR2 SVGIG (reference sequence). This CDR3 has 13 amino acids. V dropped 5 bases and J dropped 1 base, with 9 bases sitting between them. As DNA, the CDR3 is TGTGCCTGGCCGGACAGCAGCAATCAGCCCCAGCATTTT. Translated: CAWPDSSNQPQHF.

This clone was picked up a small number of times. The rearrangement joins TRBV6-2 or TRBV6-3 to TRBJ2-3; 9 bases fit TRBD1. This CDR3 spans 16 amino acids. The V and J ends lost 2 bases and 2 bases, in that order; junction bases with no gene match: 5. CDR1 is MNHEY, CDR2 SVGEGT, per germline. The CDR3 sequence is CASSYGTGYDTDTQYF. The CDR3 coding sequence is TGTGCCAGCAGTTACGGGACAGGGTACGACACAGATACGCAGTATTTT.

The V call is TRBV7-9, the J call TRBJ1-2; D is unresolved. The CDR3 is 13 amino acids. The germline V and J ends were trimmed by 1 base and 7 bases, with 10 bases remaining between them. Germline CDR1 is SEHNR and CDR2 is FQNEAQ (reference sequence). For the CDR3, the DNA is TGTGCCAGCAGCTTAGGGGCCGGTATTGGCTACACCTTC. Encoded protein: CASSLGAGIGYTF.

In this sample, this clone turned up once. The J gene is TRBJ2-1, the V gene TRBV2; TRBD1 matches 7 bases. V shed 5 bases, J shed 7 bases, and the junction held 11 bases outside the gene matches. The CDR3 runs 15 residues. Germline V gene data show CDR1 as SNHLY and CDR2 as FYNNEI. CDR3 nucleotides: TGTGCCAGCAGTACCGGGACAGCTTCTCCGAATGAGCAGTTCTTC. Protein: CASSTGTASPNEQFF.

The J gene is TRBJ1-3, the V gene TRBV28, with D possibly TRBD1 on 5 matching bases. The germline gives CDR1 MDHEN, CDR2 SYDVKM. The CDR3 totals 16 residues. Deletions cut 3 bases from V and 4 bases from J, with 16 bases between. The CDR3 loop is CASSFRRTQRGNTIYF. The DNA of the CDR3 is TGTGCCAGCAGTTTTCGTAGGACACAGAGGGGAAACACCATATATTTT.

V is TRBV10-3 and J is TRBJ2-7, with a weak D call TRBD1 (7 bases). Germline V gene sequence: CDR1 ENHRY, CDR2 SYGVKD. This CDR3 is 15 amino acids long. Trimming shortened V by 6 bases and J by 5 bases, and 20 bases separated the two germline ends. The CDR3 loop reads CAIRRQGREVDEQYF. CDR3 nucleotide sequence: TGTGCCATCAGACGACAGGGAAGGGAGGTGGACGAGCAGTACTTC.

The rearrangement links TRBV5-1 to TRBJ1-1, with D perhaps TRBD1 (6 bases). V gave up 4 bases and J gave up 1 base, with 17 bases separating them. From germline, CDR1 is SGHRS and CDR2 YFSETQ. The CDR3 extends over 16 amino acids. The CDR3 DNA reads TGCGCCAGCAGCCCCAGGGGAAGCTTGGAGAACACTGAAGCTTTCTTT. This codes for CASSPRGSLENTEAFF.

The rearrangement uses TRBV5-1 and TRBJ1-2; 7 bases are shared with TRBD1. There are 14 residues in the CDR3. Germline CDR1 reads SGHRS; CDR2 reads YFSETQ. Unmatched junction bases numbered 3, after V lost 0 bases and J lost 4 bases. The CDR3 spells CASSLEGGGYGYTF. CDR3 DNA: TGCGCCAGCAGCTTGGAAGGGGGCGGCTATGGCTACACCTTC.

The chain joins TRBV6-5 to TRBJ1-2, with D possibly matching TRBD1 (5 bases). V lost 7 bases and J lost 4, with 19 bases in between. The CDR3 covers 15 residues. Germline lookup yields CDR1 MNHEY and CDR2 SVGAGI. The CDR3 DNA follows: TGTGCCAGCACCGGGGGGACGGGGGAATTCTATGGCTACACCTTC. Encoded protein: CASTGGTGEFYGYTF.

This chain connects TRBV10-1 to TRBJ2-7; no firm D call. Trimming took 3 bases from V and 3 from J, leaving 15 bases between them. The CDR3 has 15 residues. Germline V gene lookup returns CDR1 WNHNN and CDR2 SYGVQD (reference sequence). CDR3 sequence: CASSDIRNSGYEQYF. In DNA, the CDR3 is TGCGCCAGCAGTGATATAAGGAATTCGGGCTACGAGCAGTACTTC.

The DNA for the CDR3 is TGTGCCAGCAGCCGCAGACAGGAAGCTTTCTTT. This codes for CASSRRQEAFF. The rearrangement uses TRBV12-3 or TRBV12-4 and TRBJ1-1; tentatively, D is TRBD1 (5 bases). The CDR3 spans 11 residues. Trimming took 6 bases from V and 8 from J, leaving 10 bases between them.

This chain connects TRBV11-3 to TRBJ2-7; D may be TRBD2 (5 bases). The CDR3 contains 14 residues. The V end lost 5 bases, the J end lost 2 bases, and 13 bases lay between the germline ends. Per germline, CDR1 SGHNT and CDR2 YENEEA. The CDR3 reads CASSLNSGPYEQYF. The DNA of the CDR3 is TGTGCCAGCAGCCTCAACAGCGGACCCTACGAGCAGTACTTC. Full variable domain (outside the CDR3, taken from reference TRBV11-3 and TRBJ2-7): EAGVVQSPRYKIIEKKQPVAFWCNPISGHNTLYWYLQNLGQGPELLIRYENEEAVDDSQLPKDRFSAERLKGVDSTLKIQPAELGDSAVYLCASSLNSGPYEQYFGPGTRLTVT.

The genes are TRBV27 and TRBJ2-7; D might be TRBD2 (7 bases). V shed 3 bases and J shed 2 bases, with 11 bases lying between them. CDR3 length: 14 amino acids. The germline CDR1 and CDR2 sequences are MNHEY and SMNVEV (reference sequence). CDR3: CASSFGGPTYEQYF. The DNA of the CDR3 is TGTGCCAGCAGTTTCGGGGGGCCAACCTACGAGCAGTACTTC.

Of note for this clone: A junction boundary mismatches the germline segment, possibly from a read error. The chain combines TRBV7-7 with TRBJ2-5; TRBD2 matches at 8 bases. The CDR3 is 16 residues long. CDR1 SSHAT and CDR2 FNYEAQ come from the germline V gene (reference sequence). CDR3 protein: CASSLNPAGGKETQYF. The CDR3 region has the DNA TGTGCTAGCAGCTTGAACCCCGCGGGGGGAAAAGAGACCCAGTACTTC.

The chain uses TRBV19 and TRBJ2-3, with 9 bases aligning to TRBD1. J lost 3 bases, V lost 5 bases, and 3 bases had no gene match. The CDR3 length is 14 residues. The germline V gene encodes CDR1 LNHDA and CDR2 SQIVND (reference sequence). CDR3 protein: CASSLTGGTDTQYF. CDR3 coding DNA: TGTGCCAGTAGTTTGACAGGGGGAACAGATACGCAGTATTTT.

The V and J genes are TRBV7-9 and TRBJ1-1; 9 nucleotides agree with TRBD1. CDR1 and CDR2 (germline): SEHNR, FQNEAQ (reference sequence). The CDR3 runs to 14 residues. Losses at the gene ends were 5 bases for V and 5 bases for J; bases not matched to a gene: 6. The CDR3 coding sequence is TGTGCCAGCAGCCCGGGACAGGGCAGGACTGAAGCTTTCTTT. Translation gives CASSPGQGRTEAFF.

The chain couples TRBV28 to TRBJ1-2, with a possible D match to TRBD1 (6 bases). Deletions cut 6 bases from V and 5 bases from J, with 10 bases between. The CDR3 has 12 residues. Germline-derived CDR1 and CDR2 are MDHEN and SYDVKM. The CDR3 nucleotides read TGTGCCAGCAGCCCCGGACAGTATGGCTACACCTTC. Protein product: CASSPGQYGYTF.

On this clone itself: The same CDR3 also results from other DNA sequences found in this sample. The chain joins TRBV28 to TRBJ2-7; D is unresolved. CDR1 and CDR2 (germline): MDHEN, SYDVKM. V lost 4 bases and J 1 base, leaving 2 bases between the germline ends. CDR3 length: 11 amino acids. This CDR3 is CASSSSYEQYF. In DNA, the CDR3 is TGTGCCAGCAGTTCGTCCTACGAGCAGTACTTC.

The chain couples TRBV7-2 to TRBJ1-5, with 9 bases fitting TRBD1. V lost 2 bases, J lost 1 base, and 6 bases stayed unmatched. Germline V gene sequence: CDR1 SGHTA, CDR2 FQGNSA. This CDR3 spans 17 amino acids. CDR3 coding DNA: TGTGCCAGCAGCTTAACCACAGGGGGCGTGAGCAATCAGCCCCAGCATTTT. Its translation is CASSLTTGGVSNQPQHF. The full variable domain, in which reference TRBV7-2 and TRBJ1-5 provide the parts outside the CDR3, is GAGVSQSPSNKVTEKGKDVELRCDPISGHTALYWYRQSLGQGLEFLIYFQGNSAPDKSGLPSDRFSAERTGGSVSTLTIQRTQQEDSAVYLCASSLTTGGVSNQPQHFGDGTRLSIL.

This clone has a single count. Here the CDR3 DNA reads TGTGCCACCAGTGATCAACGCCGGACAGGTTACTCCTACGAGCAGTACTTC. Translating gives CATSDQRRTGYSYEQYF. The rearrangement links TRBV24-1 to TRBJ2-7, with 7 bases fitting TRBD1. The CDR3 consists of 17 residues. Germline CDR1 and CDR2: KGHDR and SFDVKD. After removal of 3 bases from V and 0 bases from J, the junction contained 10 bases not matched to a gene.

The V call is TRBV2, the J call TRBJ2-7, with TRBD1 matching over 7 bases. This CDR3 comprises 14 residues. Germline CDR1 reads SNHLY; CDR2 reads FYNNEI. V gave up 6 bases and J gave up 4 bases; unmatched junction bases: 9. In DNA, the CDR3 is TGTGCCAGCAGACCGGGACAGCAAACGTACGAGCAGTACTTC. It codes for CASRPGQQTYEQYF.

This clone was detected once. V usage is TRBV3-1 (or the pseudogene TRBV3-2) and J usage is TRBJ2-1; 11 nucleotides match TRBD2. Germline lookup yields CDR1 LGHDT and CDR2 YNNKEL (reference sequence). The CDR3 consists of 16 residues. Trimming cost V 4 bases and J 2 bases; bases outside gene matches: 4. For the CDR3, the DNA is TGTGCCAGCAGCCGTTTAGCGGGGGGGCCCTACAATGAGCAGTTCTTC. Translation gives CASSRLAGGPYNEQFF.

This clone has just a few counts. The chain joins TRBV19 to TRBJ2-7; possibly TRBD2 for D (5 bases). Germline loops: CDR1 LNHDA, CDR2 SQIVND (reference sequence). There are 13 residues in the CDR3. With 5 bases removed from V and 7 bases from J, the gap between germline ends came to 15 bases. In nucleotides, the CDR3 is TGTGCCAGTAGTGAGGGCCCTTTGGGAGAGCAGTACTTC. This translates into CASSEGPLGEQYF.